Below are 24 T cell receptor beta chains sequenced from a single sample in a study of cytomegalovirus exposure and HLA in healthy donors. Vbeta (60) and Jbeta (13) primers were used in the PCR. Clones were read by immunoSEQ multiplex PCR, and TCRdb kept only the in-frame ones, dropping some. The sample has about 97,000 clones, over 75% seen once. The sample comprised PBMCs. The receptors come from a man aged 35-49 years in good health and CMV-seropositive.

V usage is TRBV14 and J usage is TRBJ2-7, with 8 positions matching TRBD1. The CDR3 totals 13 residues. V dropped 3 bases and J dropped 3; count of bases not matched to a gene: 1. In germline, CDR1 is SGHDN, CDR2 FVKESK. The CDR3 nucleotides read TGTGCCAGCAGCCACACAGGGGGCTACGAGCAGTACTTC. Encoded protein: CASSHTGGYEQYF.

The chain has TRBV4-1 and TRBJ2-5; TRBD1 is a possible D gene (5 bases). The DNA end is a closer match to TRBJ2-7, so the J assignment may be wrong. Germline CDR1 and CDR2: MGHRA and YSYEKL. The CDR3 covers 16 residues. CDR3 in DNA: TGCGCCAGCAGCCAGGGCGGCGGACAAGGAGTATACGAGCAGTACTTC. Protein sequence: CASSQGGGQGVYEQYF.

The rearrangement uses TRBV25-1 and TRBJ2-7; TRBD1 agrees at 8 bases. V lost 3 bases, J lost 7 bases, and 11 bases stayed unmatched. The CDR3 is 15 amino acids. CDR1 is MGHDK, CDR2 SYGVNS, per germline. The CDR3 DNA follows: TGTGCCAGCAGTGACCTTCTTCAGGGGGCAGGGGAGCAGTACTTC. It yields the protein CASSDLLQGAGEQYF.

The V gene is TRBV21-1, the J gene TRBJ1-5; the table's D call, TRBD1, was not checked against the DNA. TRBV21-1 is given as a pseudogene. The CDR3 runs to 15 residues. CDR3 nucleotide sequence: TGTGCCAGCAGCTTGTACGGACAGGGGGTGAAGCCCCAGCATTTT. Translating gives CASSLYGQGVKPQHF.

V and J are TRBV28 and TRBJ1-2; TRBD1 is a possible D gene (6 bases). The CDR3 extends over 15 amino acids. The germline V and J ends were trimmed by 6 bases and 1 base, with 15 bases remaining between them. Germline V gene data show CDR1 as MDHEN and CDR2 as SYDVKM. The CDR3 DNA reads TGTGCCAGCAGCCCGACCTGGGACATTAACTATGGCTACACCTTC. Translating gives CASSPTWDINYGYTF.

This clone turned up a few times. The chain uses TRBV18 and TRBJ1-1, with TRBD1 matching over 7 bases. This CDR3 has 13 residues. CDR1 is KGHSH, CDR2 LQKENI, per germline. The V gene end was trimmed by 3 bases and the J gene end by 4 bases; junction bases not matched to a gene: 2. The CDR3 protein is CASSPDRATEAFF. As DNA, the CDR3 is TGTGCCAGCTCACCCGACAGGGCCACTGAAGCTTTCTTT.

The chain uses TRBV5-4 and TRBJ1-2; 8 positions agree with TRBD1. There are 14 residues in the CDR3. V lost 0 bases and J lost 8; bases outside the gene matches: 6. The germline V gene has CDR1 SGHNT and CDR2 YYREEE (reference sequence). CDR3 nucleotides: TGTGCCAGCAGCTTGGACCAGGGGGCGGAAGGCTACACCTTC. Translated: CASSLDQGAEGYTF.

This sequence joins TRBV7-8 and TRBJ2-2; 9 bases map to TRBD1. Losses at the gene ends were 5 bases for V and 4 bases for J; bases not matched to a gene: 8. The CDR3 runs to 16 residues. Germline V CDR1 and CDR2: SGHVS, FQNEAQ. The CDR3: CASSTYRGQSTGELFF. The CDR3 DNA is TGTGCCAGCAGCACGTACAGGGGGCAGAGCACCGGGGAGCTGTTTTTT.

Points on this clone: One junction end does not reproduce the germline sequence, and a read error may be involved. CDR3 in amino acids: CASSLGNTGSGEQCF. As DNA, the CDR3 is TGCGCCAGCAGCTTGGGGAACACGGGGTCGGGCGAGCAGTGCTTC. The chain recombines TRBV5-1 with TRBJ2-7; D might be TRBD2 (5 bases). CDR1 is SGHRS and CDR2 is YFSETQ in the germline V gene. The CDR3 extends over 15 amino acids.

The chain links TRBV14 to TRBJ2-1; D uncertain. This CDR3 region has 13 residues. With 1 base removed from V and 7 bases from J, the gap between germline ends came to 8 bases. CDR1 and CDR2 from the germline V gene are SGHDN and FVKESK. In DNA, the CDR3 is TGTGCCAGCAGCCAAGTTAGAGAAAATGAGCAGTTCTTC. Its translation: CASSQVRENEQFF.

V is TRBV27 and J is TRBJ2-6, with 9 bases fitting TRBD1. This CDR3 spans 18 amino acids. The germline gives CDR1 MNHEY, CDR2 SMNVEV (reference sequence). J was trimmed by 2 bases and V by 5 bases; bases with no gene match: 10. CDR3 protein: CASSLPGQGLAGANVLTF. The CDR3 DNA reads TGTGCCAGCAGTCTCCCGGGACAGGGATTGGCTGGGGCCAACGTCCTGACTTTC.

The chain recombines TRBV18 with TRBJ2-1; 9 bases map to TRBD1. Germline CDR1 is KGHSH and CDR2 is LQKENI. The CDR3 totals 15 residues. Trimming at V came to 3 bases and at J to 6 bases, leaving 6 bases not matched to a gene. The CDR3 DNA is TGTGCCAGCTCACCTGCGGACAGGGGTGCCAATGAGCAGTTCTTC. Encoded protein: CASSPADRGANEQFF.

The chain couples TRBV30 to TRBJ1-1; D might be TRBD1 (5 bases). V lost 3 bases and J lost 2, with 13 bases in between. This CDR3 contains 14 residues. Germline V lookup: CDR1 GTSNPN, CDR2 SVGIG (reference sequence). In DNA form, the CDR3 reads TGTGCCTGGAGAAGAGGGGAGGGCAACACTGAAGCTTTCTTT. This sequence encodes CAWRRGEGNTEAFF.

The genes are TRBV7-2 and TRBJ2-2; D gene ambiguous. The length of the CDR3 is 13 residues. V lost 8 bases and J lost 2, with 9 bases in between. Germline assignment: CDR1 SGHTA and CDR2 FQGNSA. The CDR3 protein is CASRRGNTGELFF. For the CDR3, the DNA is TGTGCCAGCCGACGAGGTAACACCGGGGAGCTGTTTTTT.

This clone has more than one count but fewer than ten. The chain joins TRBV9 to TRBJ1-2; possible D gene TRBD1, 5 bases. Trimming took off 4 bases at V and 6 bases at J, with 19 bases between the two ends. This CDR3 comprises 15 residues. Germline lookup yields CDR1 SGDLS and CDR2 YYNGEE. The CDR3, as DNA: TGTGCCAGCAGCCCCCCCAGCTCGGGGGTGAATGGCTACACCTTC. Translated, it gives CASSPPSSGVNGYTF.

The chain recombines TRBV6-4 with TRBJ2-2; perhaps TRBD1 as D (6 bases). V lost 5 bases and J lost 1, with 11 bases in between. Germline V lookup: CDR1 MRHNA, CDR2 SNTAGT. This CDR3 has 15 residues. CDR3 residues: CASSPGTLNTGELFF. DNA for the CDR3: TGTGCCAGCAGTCCCGGGACATTGAACACCGGGGAGCTGTTTTTT.

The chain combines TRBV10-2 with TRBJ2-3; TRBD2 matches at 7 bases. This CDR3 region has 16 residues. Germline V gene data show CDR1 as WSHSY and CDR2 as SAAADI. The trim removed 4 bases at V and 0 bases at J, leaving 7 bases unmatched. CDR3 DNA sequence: TGCGCCAGCAGTGGGGGGTGGGGGGGTAGCACAGATACGCAGTATTTT. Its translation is CASSGGWGGSTDTQYF.

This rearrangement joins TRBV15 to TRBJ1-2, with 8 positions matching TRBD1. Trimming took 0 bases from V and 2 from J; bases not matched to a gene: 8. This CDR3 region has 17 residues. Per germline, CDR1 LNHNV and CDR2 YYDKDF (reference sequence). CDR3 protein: CATSRETSGGANYGYTF. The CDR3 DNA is TGTGCCACCAGCAGAGAAACCTCAGGGGGCGCGAACTATGGCTACACCTTC.

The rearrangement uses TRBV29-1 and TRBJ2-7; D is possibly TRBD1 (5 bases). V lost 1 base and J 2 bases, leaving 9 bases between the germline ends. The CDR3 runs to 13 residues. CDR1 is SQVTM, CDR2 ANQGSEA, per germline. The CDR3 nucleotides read TGCAGCGTTGAAGCAGGGATCGCCTACGAGCAGTACTTC. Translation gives CSVEAGIAYEQYF.

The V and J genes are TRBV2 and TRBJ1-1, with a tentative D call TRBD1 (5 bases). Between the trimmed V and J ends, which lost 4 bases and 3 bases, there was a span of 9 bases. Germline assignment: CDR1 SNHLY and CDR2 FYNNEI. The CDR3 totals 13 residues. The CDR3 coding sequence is TGTGCCAGCAGTGCTGGGGCATACACTGAAGCTTTCTTT. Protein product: CASSAGAYTEAFF.

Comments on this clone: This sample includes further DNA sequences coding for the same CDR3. DNA of the CDR3: TGTGCCTGGAGTCGCTCTGGGGCCAACGTCCTGACTTTC. Amino acid sequence: CAWSRSGANVLTF. The rearrangement uses TRBV30 and TRBJ2-6; D not certain. V was trimmed by 2 bases and J by 0 bases, leaving 2 bases between them. The CDR3 has 13 amino acids. Germline V gene data show CDR1 as GTSNPN and CDR2 as SVGIG (reference sequence).

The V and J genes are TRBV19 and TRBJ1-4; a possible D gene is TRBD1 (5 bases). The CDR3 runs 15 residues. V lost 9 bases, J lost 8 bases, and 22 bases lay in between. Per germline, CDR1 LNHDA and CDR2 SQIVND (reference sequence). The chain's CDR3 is CASQFGAGLQEKLFF. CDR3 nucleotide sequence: TGTGCCAGCCAGTTTGGGGCCGGGTTACAAGAAAAACTGTTTTTT.

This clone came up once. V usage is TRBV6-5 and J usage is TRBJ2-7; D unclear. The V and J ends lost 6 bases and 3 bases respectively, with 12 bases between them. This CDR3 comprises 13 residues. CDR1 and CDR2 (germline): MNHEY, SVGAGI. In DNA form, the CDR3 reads TGTGCCAGCAGACCAGGTTCGAGCTACGAGCAGTACTTC. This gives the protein CASRPGSSYEQYF.

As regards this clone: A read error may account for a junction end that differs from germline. As DNA, the CDR3 is TGTGCTAGCAGCCTGGGTGCGGGGGGGCCGGAGACCCAGTACTTC. Protein sequence: CASSLGAGGPETQYF. This chain joins TRBV7-7 and TRBJ2-5, with 9 bases identical to TRBD2. The CDR3 extends over 15 amino acids. Germline V gene sequence: CDR1 SSHAT, CDR2 FNYEAQ (reference sequence). Variable domain in full (rest from reference TRBV7-7 and TRBJ2-5): GAGVSQSPRYKVTKRGQDVTLRCDPISSHATLYWYQQALGQGPEFLTYFNYEAQPDKSGLPSDRFSAERPEGSISTLTIQRTEQRDSAMYRCASSLGAGGPETQYFGPGTRLLVL.